The 28 T cell receptor beta chains below come from one sample, sequenced in a study of T cells after yellow fever vaccination. TCRdb re-derived calls from the 5' RACE reads in MiXCR, one entry per CDR3 protein. The sample lists some 420,000 distinct CDR3 sequences, around 20% occurring once. Material: PBMCs, obtained before the yellow fever booster vaccination. The receptors were gathered from a man between 18 and 29 years old who received the YFV17D yellow fever vaccine.

This rearrangement joins TRBV20-1 to TRBJ2-5; a possible D gene is TRBD2 (7 bases). With 8 bases removed from V and 0 bases from J, the gap between germline ends came to 13 bases. This CDR3 is 13 amino acids long. Germline values: CDR1 DFQATT, CDR2 SNEGSKA (reference sequence). The CDR3 spells CSLSGGHQETQYF. CDR3 coding DNA: TGCAGTCTATCCGGGGGGCACCAAGAGACCCAGTACTTC.

The V call is TRBV28, the J call TRBJ2-7, with TRBD1 identical over 9 bases. The CDR3 contains 13 residues. Losses at the gene ends were 5 bases for V and 3 bases for J; bases not matched to a gene: 2. Germline V gene data show CDR1 as MDHEN and CDR2 as SYDVKM. The DNA for the CDR3 is TGTGCCAGCAGTCGACAGGGGGTCTACGAGCAGTACTTC. It is translated as CASSRQGVYEQYF.

This clonotype was seen a few times. This chain connects TRBV5-4 to TRBJ2-5; D is perhaps TRBD1 (5 bases). This CDR3 spans 15 amino acids. The ends were cut back, 3 bases at V and 5 bases at J, with 17 bases in the middle. Germline loops: CDR1 SGHNT, CDR2 YYREEE (reference sequence). CDR3 nucleotides: TGTGCCAGCAGCTACCAAGGTTGGGGCGTGGAGACCCAGTACTTC. This encodes CASSYQGWGVETQYF.

The rearrangement links TRBV6-2 or TRBV6-3 to TRBJ2-1, with 7 bases identical to TRBD2. The CDR3 has 12 residues. In germline, CDR1 is MNHEY, CDR2 SVGEGT. J lost 3 bases, V lost 8 bases, and 1 base had no gene match. The CDR3 region has the DNA TGTGCCAGCGGGGGGGTCTACAATGAGCAGTTCTTC. Protein: CASGGVYNEQFF.

This rearrangement joins TRBV4-1 to TRBJ2-1, with TRBD1 matching 8 bases. J gave up 3 bases and V 1 base, and 2 bases lay outside the gene matches. Germline CDR1 reads MGHRA; CDR2 reads YSYEKL. This CDR3 is 15 amino acids long. In DNA, the CDR3 is TGCGCCAGCAGCCAAGTAGGGACAGGCTACAATGAGCAGTTCTTC. Protein: CASSQVGTGYNEQFF.

This clonotype has just one count. The rearrangement links TRBV4-3 to TRBJ1-1, with D unresolved. This CDR3 contains 15 residues. From germline, CDR1 is LGHNA and CDR2 YSLEER. With 0 bases removed from V and 5 bases from J, the gap between germline ends came to 13 bases. The CDR3 protein is CASSQEVGSRTEAFF. As DNA, the CDR3 is TGCGCCAGCAGCCAAGAAGTGGGAAGTCGGACTGAAGCTTTCTTT.

This clonotype has only a few counts. The chain carries TRBV7-9 and TRBJ1-1, with a weak D call TRBD1 (5 bases). The CDR3 consists of 12 residues. Deletions cut 7 bases from V and 2 bases from J, with 8 bases between. Germline V lookup: CDR1 SEHNR, CDR2 FQNEAQ (reference sequence). The CDR3 nucleotides are TGTGCCAGCATCGACAGCAACACTGAAGCTTTCTTT. It specifies CASIDSNTEAFF.

The sample holds a few counts of this clonotype. J is TRBJ2-7 and V is TRBV29-1; TRBD1 might be the D (5 bases). Germline lookup yields CDR1 SQVTM and CDR2 ANQGSEA. This CDR3 is built from 10 residues. V was pared by 8 bases and J by 3 bases, with 8 bases between. The DNA of the CDR3 is TGCAGCCCAGGGTTCTACGAGCAGTACTTC. This translates into CSPGFYEQYF.

This chain uses TRBV7-2 with TRBJ2-5; D possibly corresponds to TRBD2 (5 bases). The length of the CDR3 is 15 residues. The V gene's germline CDR1 is SGHTA and CDR2 FQGNSA. The V gene lost 7 bases and the J gene lost 5 bases, with 20 bases spanning the gap. The CDR3 region has the DNA TGTGCCAGCACCACCTTCTTGGGCTCGGGGGAGACCCAGTACTTC. It specifies CASTTFLGSGETQYF.

This clonotype was observed at least ten times. The rearrangement links TRBV20-1 to TRBJ1-4; D gene uncertain. Germline CDR1 reads DFQATT; CDR2 reads SNEGSKA (reference sequence). The CDR3 loop spans 13 amino acids. Trimming cost V 6 bases and J 7 bases, with 15 bases left between them. The CDR3 DNA reads TGCAGTGCCCCGGACCTTTCAAGTGAAAAACTGTTTTTT. It encodes CSAPDLSSEKLFF.

This clonotype has a count of ten or more. The V and J genes are TRBV5-1 and TRBJ2-1; D gene unclear. The CDR3 is 14 residues long. Trimming cost V 2 bases and J 7 bases, with 13 bases left between them. The germline V gene has CDR1 SGHRS and CDR2 YFSETQ. The CDR3 is CASSLRQAKNEQFF. In DNA, the CDR3 is TGCGCCAGCAGCTTACGGCAGGCCAAGAATGAGCAGTTCTTC. Filled out from reference TRBV5-1 and TRBJ2-1, the complete variable domain reads KAGVTQTPRYLIKTRGQQVTLSCSPISGHRSVSWYQQTPGQGLQFLFEYFSETQRNKGNFPGRFSGRQFSNSRSEMNVSTLELGDSALYLCASSLRQAKNEQFFGPGTRLTVL.

The V gene is TRBV29-1, the J gene TRBJ2-5; perhaps TRBD1 as D (5 bases). The CDR3 length is 11 residues. The V end was cut by 7 bases, the J end by 5 bases, with 11 bases between. The germline V gene encodes CDR1 SQVTM and CDR2 ANQGSEA. CDR3 nucleotide sequence: TGCAGCGGAAGACAGACCGAGACCCAGTACTTC. This gives the protein CSGRQTETQYF.

The rearrangement joins TRBV6-6 to TRBJ2-7, with TRBD1 matching 7 bases. The V segment lost 6 bases and the J segment 6 bases; nucleotides outside the gene matches: 14. Germline V gives CDR1 MNHNY, CDR2 SVGAGI (reference sequence). The CDR3 spans 15 residues. The CDR3 DNA is TGTGCCAGCAGACCCGCCGACAGGGTACCCAGCGAGCAGTACGTC. It yields the protein CASRPADRVPSEQYV.

The gene calls are TRBV29-1 and TRBJ2-1; 7 nucleotides match TRBD1. The V gene's germline CDR1 is SQVTM and CDR2 ANQGSEA. V lost 4 bases, J lost 7 bases, and 1 base stayed unmatched. This CDR3 comprises 11 residues. This CDR3 is CSVGRGNEQFF. The CDR3 DNA reads TGCAGCGTTGGCAGGGGGAATGAGCAGTTCTTC.

The J gene is TRBJ1-1, the V gene TRBV6-1; D unclear. The CDR3 totals 14 residues. Per the germline V gene, CDR1 is MNHNS and CDR2 is SASEGT. Trimming cost V 3 bases and J 0 bases, with 8 bases left between them. Here the CDR3 DNA reads TGTGCCAGCAGTGACCGAGGGTTGAACACTGAAGCTTTCTTT. Amino acid sequence: CASSDRGLNTEAFF.

The chain combines TRBV11-2 with TRBJ2-3; D perhaps matches TRBD2 (5 bases). The CDR3 runs to 16 residues. The V and J ends lost 1 base and 2 bases respectively, with 13 bases between them. Germline lookup yields CDR1 SGHAT and CDR2 FQNNGV. In nucleotides, the CDR3 is TGTGCCAGCAGCTTAGGCCACCTGACTAACACAGATACGCAGTATTTT. As protein: CASSLGHLTNTDTQYF.

This chain links TRBV4-3 with TRBJ2-1; the match to TRBD2 covers 10 bases. V shed 0 bases and J 4 bases; nucleotides not matched to a gene: 6. Germline V gene lookup returns CDR1 LGHNA and CDR2 YSLEER. This CDR3 region has 17 residues. The CDR3 spells CASSQDRWTSGYNEQFF. The CDR3, as DNA: TGCGCCAGCAGCCAAGATCGGTGGACTAGCGGATACAATGAGCAGTTCTTC.

The V gene is TRBV5-4, the J gene TRBJ2-3, with 8 bases matching TRBD2. Per germline, CDR1 SGHNT and CDR2 YYREEE (reference sequence). The junction had 8 bases not matched to a gene; V was cut back by 4 bases and J by 4 bases. There are 15 residues in the CDR3. CDR3 in DNA: TGTGCCAGCAGCCCGAGCGGGAGAGGGTCAGATACGCAGTATTTT. Translated, it gives CASSPSGRGSDTQYF.

The J gene is TRBJ2-1, the V gene TRBV20-1; TRBD2 might be the D (6 bases). This CDR3 has 15 residues. Deletions cut 2 bases from V and 2 bases from J, with 13 bases between. Germline V gene sequence: CDR1 DFQATT, CDR2 SNEGSKA (reference sequence). CDR3 nucleotide sequence: TGCAGTGCTAGACCCCGGACGGGGGCCTACAATGAGCAGTTCTTC. Protein product: CSARPRTGAYNEQFF.

This clonotype has a handful of counts. The J gene is TRBJ1-5, the V gene TRBV3-1; no clear D. Trimming shortened V by 0 bases and J by 4 bases, and 10 bases separated the two germline ends. Looked up from germline, CDR1 is LGHDT and CDR2 is YNNKEL (reference sequence). This CDR3 spans 15 amino acids. In DNA, the CDR3 is TGTGCCAGCAGCCAAGATTCGACCTCTAATCAGCCCCAGCATTTT. Translated: CASSQDSTSNQPQHF.

This clonotype was observed a few times. The V and J genes are TRBV6-5 and TRBJ2-4, with D tentatively TRBD2 (6 bases). Looked up from germline, CDR1 is MNHEY and CDR2 is SVGAGI. The CDR3 contains 16 residues. V shed 2 bases and J shed 0 bases, with 11 bases lying between them. CDR3 sequence: CASSYQAGLAKNIQYF. CDR3 coding DNA: TGTGCCAGCAGTTACCAGGCGGGGCTAGCCAAAAACATTCAGTACTTC.

The chain has TRBV6-5 and TRBJ2-1; 8 bases align to TRBD1. CDR3 length: 16 residues. CDR1 and CDR2 (germline): MNHEY, SVGAGI. V trimming: 5 bases; J trimming: 9 bases; junction bases outside the gene matches: 15. CDR3 loop: CASSTGKPGQAVEQFF. The CDR3 DNA follows: TGTGCCAGCAGTACGGGAAAACCGGGACAGGCCGTTGAGCAGTTCTTC.

The CDR3 region is CASSTLTGTDNTEAFF. The CDR3 nucleotides read TGTGCCAGCAGTACCCTCACCGGGACGGATAACACTGAAGCTTTCTTT. The chain uses TRBV28 and TRBJ1-1; tentatively, D is TRBD1 (5 bases). The germline V gene has CDR1 MDHEN and CDR2 SYDVKM. The CDR3 is 16 residues long. V gave up 5 bases and J gave up 2 bases, with 18 bases separating them.

This clonotype has ten or more counts. The junction and the germline gene differ at one end; a read error may be behind it. The V call is TRBV12-3 or TRBV12-4, the J call TRBJ1-3, with TRBD1 as a possible D gene (6 bases). This CDR3 contains 13 residues. CDR3 in DNA: TGTGCCAGCAGCTTAGGGGGGGGAAACACCATATATTTT. It is translated as CASSLGGGNTIYF.

The chain is built from TRBV7-2 and TRBJ2-1; D gene ambiguous. Germline V lookup: CDR1 SGHTA, CDR2 FQGNSA. V was pared by 2 bases and J by 8 bases, with 10 bases between. CDR3 size: 13 residues. This CDR3 reads CASSLPDRYEQFF. The CDR3 coding sequence is TGTGCCAGCAGCTTACCGGACCGATATGAGCAGTTCTTC.

This clonotype was found a few times. The chain joins TRBV29-1 to TRBJ2-1; D gene uncertain. The CDR3 runs to 11 residues. V lost 3 bases and J 9 bases, leaving 9 bases between the germline ends. Germline V gene data show CDR1 as SQVTM and CDR2 as ANQGSEA. This CDR3 is CSVEVGGEQFF. The DNA of the CDR3 is TGCAGCGTTGAGGTGGGTGGTGAGCAGTTCTTC.

The table lists this clonotype with a few counts. The chain couples TRBV6-2 or TRBV6-3 to TRBJ2-7; D is possibly TRBD2 (6 bases). The germline CDR1 and CDR2 sequences are MNHEY and SVGEGT. V lost 6 bases to trimming and J lost 6 bases, with 15 bases between them. This CDR3 is 13 amino acids long. As DNA, the CDR3 is TGTGCCAGCAGATCCGGGGGTTCGTCCGAGCAGTACGTC. It codes for CASRSGGSSEQYV.

The chain employs TRBV18 and TRBJ1-1, with unresolved D. CDR1 and CDR2 from the germline V gene are KGHSH and LQKENI. CDR3 length: 13 residues. V lost 6 bases, J lost 5 bases, and 13 bases lay in between. In DNA form, the CDR3 reads TGTGCCAGCTCCCCCATTGAAGGGACTGAAGCTTTCTTT. Encoded protein: CASSPIEGTEAFF.